This TCR beta chain was observed in a study of blood T cell repertoires in COVID-19 (TCRdb year 2020). Notes on the research overall: The collaborator samples originated in the United States, Italy and Spain and spanned the acute and convalescent phases of COVID-19. The material from the prospective study consisted of cDNA or gDNA derived from T cells, B-cell-depleted T cells, or PBMCs. Subjects who had been exposed to COVID-19, were actively infected with it, or had recovered from it provided the deeply sampled blood TCRbeta repertoires that made up the dataset. The repertoires were released in a freely available public database intended as a resource for research on the immune response to SARS-CoV-2. Samples came from the ongoing ImmuneRACE study (first 160 participants) plus 1,254 subjects from 6 global collaborators. Nearly every sample came with metadata listing a de-identified subject ID, COVID-19 status, age in years and sex. Where HLA class I and class II types were available, the types were taken from metadata supplied by the sample provider, not from assay-based typing. The investigation overall reported the following: The quantity of clinical and demographic metadata differed by source and by participant and was supplied without curation.

The germline V gene (reference sequence) provides CDR1 LGHDT and CDR2 YNNKEL. The CDR3 starts with the cysteine, ends with the phenylalanine, and has 12 residues. This entry keeps only the CDR3 DNA: 36 bases, framed from base 1. The junction carries 4 bases between V and J, which are trimmed by 1 base and 4 bases respectively. One collaborating source in Seattle enrolled patients while the patients were actively infected and followed the patients over time throughout the course of disease. The collaborating institutions used their own protocols to collect whole blood in K2EDTA tubes. Collaborator samples were shipped for TCRbeta analysis as frozen whole blood, isolated PBMCs, or DNA extracted from either sample type. For this clone: The antigen it binds to is not known. Nothing much larger sits one base from this clone, and base qualities are not available.

The immunoSEQ Assay, a bias-controlled multiplex PCR, was used to amplify TCRbeta CDR3 regions from genomic DNA. The authors' pipeline ran thus. The number of nucleated cells in each sample was estimated by amplification of reference gene primers within the assay. To quantify the absolute abundance of each unique TCRbeta CDR3 rearrangement, sequence reads were collapsed and filtered. Productive Simpson clonality was computed per sample as the square root of Simpson's diversity index over productive rearrangements. Entries here come from immuneACCESS through TCRdb and include only in-frame sequences with V and J called. Some clones fail to appear in such tables; in the studies checked, an unresolved V gene covers under half of the shortfall, and the cause of the remainder is unknown. V and J calls plus clone size are reproduced from that table; the DNA served to infer D and trimming. Present in this sample are about 170,000 clones, approximately 86% of which were seen just once. 6.5% to 9% of the sample is held by the ten biggest clonotypes.

Source material: peripheral blood. The TCR comes from a woman of 80 years or more with COVID-19, enrolled during active disease. The V gene is TRBV3-1 (or the pseudogene TRBV3-2) and the J gene is TRBJ1-2; confidence is insufficient to name the D gene. The DNA reads TGTGCCAGCAGCCAAGCACTCTATGGCTACACCTTC. This sequence encodes CASSQALYGYTF.